This passage covers 26 T cell receptor beta chains from one sample sequenced in a study of blood T cell repertoires in COVID-19. Assay: immunoSEQ multiplex PCR; the TCRdb copy retains only in-frame clones and omits some. The data contain 100,000 to 150,000 clones, 88% of them singletons. The sample was peripheral blood. These receptor sequences come from a human donor in a cohort sampled during active COVID-19.

The chain carries TRBV5-1 and TRBJ2-5, with 11 positions matching TRBD1. Germline CDR1 reads SGHRS; CDR2 reads YFSETQ. The CDR3 loop spans 14 amino acids. J gave up 5 bases and V 1 base, and 1 base lay outside the gene matches. Written as DNA, the CDR3 is TGCGCCAGCAGCTTGCGGGACAGGGGGGAGACCCAGTACTTC. It yields the protein CASSLRDRGETQYF.

The chain combines TRBV7-8 with TRBJ1-1; D not certain. Per the germline V gene, CDR1 is SGHVS and CDR2 is FQNEAQ. The V gene lost 1 base and the J gene lost 10 bases, with 13 bases spanning the gap. The CDR3 is 13 residues long. Here the CDR3 reads CASSLDSVSLAFF. The CDR3 coding sequence is TGTGCCAGCAGCTTAGATTCGGTTTCCCTAGCTTTCTTT.

This CDR3 reads CASSFSVFSETQYF. CDR3 nucleotide sequence: TGTGCCAGCAGTTTCTCGGTATTTTCTGAGACCCAGTACTTC. This chain joins TRBV27 and TRBJ2-5; the D is unclear. CDR1 is MNHEY, CDR2 SMNVEV, per germline (reference sequence). Trimming took 3 bases from V and 5 from J, leaving 13 bases between them. This CDR3 is built from 14 residues.

This chain uses TRBV5-4 with TRBJ2-2; 8 nucleotides match TRBD2. V trimming: 1 base; J trimming: 1 base; junction bases outside the gene matches: 3. From germline, CDR1 is SGHNT and CDR2 YYREEE (reference sequence). CDR3 length: 16 amino acids. CDR3 DNA: TGTGCCAGCAGCTTGTTCGGGAGGGAGAACACCGGGGAGCTGTTTTTT. Its translation is CASSLFGRENTGELFF.

In DNA form, the CDR3 reads TGTGCCAGCAGTCTACCGGGCTACAATGAGCAGTTCTTC. Protein: CASSLPGYNEQFF. This chain links TRBV6-2 or TRBV6-3 with TRBJ2-1; no firm D call. The germline V gene encodes CDR1 MNHEY and CDR2 SVGEGT. V was cut by 5 bases and J by 3 bases, with 8 bases left in between. This CDR3 region has 13 residues.

The V gene is TRBV14, the J gene TRBJ1-6, with 7 bases identical to TRBD1. The trim removed 4 bases at V and 10 bases at J, leaving 10 bases unmatched. From germline, CDR1 is SGHDN and CDR2 FVKESK. CDR3 length: 15 residues. The CDR3 spells CASSPTRQGSSPLHF. CDR3 sequence (DNA): TGTGCCAGCAGCCCCACCCGACAGGGTAGCTCACCCCTCCACTTT.

This sequence joins TRBV5-4 and TRBJ2-2; TRBD2 matches 14 bases. From germline, CDR1 is SGHNT and CDR2 YYREEE (reference sequence). The junction had 7 bases not matched to a gene; V was cut back by 5 bases and J by 7 bases. The CDR3 spans 16 residues. The CDR3 nucleotides are TGTGCCAGCAGTTCGACTAGCGGGGGGGCCGGCGGGGAGCTGTTTTTT. It is translated as CASSSTSGGAGGELFF.

This clone is a singleton in its sample. Different DNA sequences within this sample yield the same CDR3. The chain has TRBV3-1 (or the pseudogene TRBV3-2) and TRBJ2-7; TRBD2 agrees at 9 bases. The ends lost 1 base at V and 0 bases at J; junction bases unmatched: 7. The CDR3 is made up of 17 amino acids. Per the germline V gene, CDR1 is LGHDT and CDR2 is YNNKEL (reference sequence). This chain's CDR3 is CASSQALAGRSSYEQYF. The CDR3 DNA reads as TGTGCCAGCAGCCAAGCCCTAGCGGGAAGGAGCTCCTACGAGCAGTACTTC.

The CDR3 spells CASSQSSRVNTEAFF. The CDR3 DNA reads TGTGCCAGCAGCCAGAGTAGCAGGGTGAACACTGAAGCTTTCTTT. The rearrangement uses TRBV16 and TRBJ1-1; perhaps TRBD1 as D (5 bases). V was trimmed by 3 bases and J by 0 bases, leaving 11 bases between them. The CDR3 consists of 15 residues. Per germline, CDR1 KGHSY and CDR2 FQNENV. Together with reference TRBV16 and TRBJ1-1, the CDR3 gives the full variable domain: GEEVAQTPKHLVRGEGQKAKLYCAPIKGHSYVFWYQQVLKNEFKFLISFQNENVFDETGMPKERFSAKCLPNSPCSLEIQATKLEDSAVYFCASSQSSRVNTEAFFGQGTRLTVV.

The chain combines TRBV6-5 with TRBJ2-7; D gene unclear. Trimming removed 4 bases at V and 0 bases at J, with 7 bases between. Germline-derived CDR1 and CDR2 are MNHEY and SVGAGI. CDR3 length: 13 amino acids. The CDR3 loop reads CASSFGSSYEQYF. CDR3 DNA: TGTGCCAGCAGTTTCGGGTCCTCCTACGAGCAGTACTTC.

DNA of the CDR3: TGTGCCAGCAGGGAAGGCGGCAGGGGAGTCTATGGCTACACCTTC. Protein: CASREGGRGVYGYTF. The chain carries TRBV28 and TRBJ1-2; tentative D call: TRBD1 (6 bases). The CDR3 extends over 15 amino acids. The V and J ends lost 6 bases and 4 bases respectively, with 18 bases between them. From germline, CDR1 is MDHEN and CDR2 SYDVKM.

The chain combines TRBV4-2 with TRBJ1-5, with D unclear. The CDR3 spans 14 residues. Germline lookup yields CDR1 LGHNA and CDR2 YNFKEQ. The V gene lost 3 bases and the J gene lost 7 bases, with 13 bases spanning the gap. CDR3 DNA: TGTGCCAGCAGCCACACATTCGGGGTGCAGCCCCAGCATTTT. Its protein is CASSHTFGVQPQHF.

The gene calls are TRBV19 and TRBJ1-2; 9 nucleotides agree with TRBD1. V dropped 6 bases and J dropped 8; count of bases not matched to a gene: 7. CDR1 is LNHDA, CDR2 SQIVND, per germline (reference sequence). CDR3 length: 13 amino acids. DNA for the CDR3: TGTGCCAGTAGACCACAGGGGGCGAAAGGCTACACCTTC. This encodes CASRPQGAKGYTF. Together with reference TRBV19 and TRBJ1-2, the CDR3 gives the full variable domain: DGGITQSPKYLFRKEGQNVTLSCEQNLNHDAMYWYRQDPGQGLRLIYYSQIVNDFQKGDIAEGYSVSREKKESFPLTVTSAQKNPTAFYLCASRPQGAKGYTFGSGTRLTVV.

The gene calls are TRBV12-3 or TRBV12-4 and TRBJ1-4, with D hard to call. CDR3 length: 13 residues. Trimming cost V 7 bases and J 3 bases, with 9 bases left between them. In DNA, the CDR3 is TGTGCCAGCAACCGGGGTGCTAATGAAAAACTGTTTTTT. As protein: CASNRGANEKLFF.

This sequence joins TRBV6-6 and TRBJ1-2; TRBD1 is a possible D gene (5 bases). Trimming shortened V by 5 bases and J by 3 bases, and 16 bases separated the two germline ends. The V gene's germline CDR1 is MNHNY and CDR2 SVGAGI (reference sequence). CDR3 length: 15 amino acids. CDR3 sequence (DNA): TGTGCCAGCAGTCCCGGACATCAAAACTACTATGGCTACACCTTC. Encoded protein: CASSPGHQNYYGYTF.

V usage is TRBV6-5 and J usage is TRBJ2-7; 7 positions match TRBD1. The CDR3 covers 15 residues. With V trimmed by 0 bases and J by 3 bases, 5 bases remained unmatched. The germline V gene encodes CDR1 MNHEY and CDR2 SVGAGI. In DNA, the CDR3 is TGTGCCAGCAGTTACTCTGGAAGGGGGCTCTACGAGCAGTACTTC. Protein sequence: CASSYSGRGLYEQYF.

The genes are TRBV29-1 and TRBJ2-7; possible D gene TRBD2, 7 bases. CDR3 length equals 14 residues. The germline V gene encodes CDR1 SQVTM and CDR2 ANQGSEA. The ends were cut back, 5 bases at V and 3 bases at J, with 17 bases in the middle. The CDR3 DNA reads TGCAGCGTTATCGGGGAGGGACATCTCTACGAGCAGTACTTC. Encoded protein: CSVIGEGHLYEQYF.

This sequence joins TRBV11-3 and TRBJ1-6, with 8 bases identical to TRBD1. The CDR3 covers 15 residues. Trimming removed 3 bases from V and 9 bases from J; junction bases left unmatched: 7. Germline CDR1 reads SGHNT; CDR2 reads YENEEA. The DNA of the CDR3 is TGTGCCAGCAGCTTGGAGGGACAGGTTTGTTCACCCCTCCACTTT. Translating gives CASSLEGQVCSPLHF.

The chain combines TRBV5-1 with TRBJ2-1; D remains ambiguous. The CDR3 has 15 residues. Trimming stripped 4 bases from V and 0 bases from J, with 11 bases between. Germline CDR1 is SGHRS and CDR2 is YFSETQ. The CDR3 spells CASSTQQSSYNEQFF. In nucleotides, the CDR3 is TGCGCCAGCAGCACCCAACAGTCCTCCTACAATGAGCAGTTCTTC. Together with reference TRBV5-1 and TRBJ2-1, the CDR3 gives the full variable domain: KAGVTQTPRYLIKTRGQQVTLSCSPISGHRSVSWYQQTPGQGLQFLFEYFSETQRNKGNFPGRFSGRQFSNSRSEMNVSTLELGDSALYLCASSTQQSSYNEQFFGPGTRLTVL.

This chain joins TRBV28 and TRBJ2-7, with 7 bases matching TRBD2. Germline trimming cut 2 bases from V and 2 bases from J; bases unmatched to any gene: 3. There are 14 residues in the CDR3. Germline V lookup: CDR1 MDHEN, CDR2 SYDVKM. The CDR3 sequence is CASSLLAAAYEQYF. In DNA form, the CDR3 reads TGTGCCAGCAGTTTACTAGCGGCGGCCTACGAGCAGTACTTC.

This sequence joins TRBV6-5 and TRBJ2-1, with 10 bases lining up with TRBD2. Germline V gives CDR1 MNHEY, CDR2 SVGAGI. Trimming cost V 5 bases and J 6 bases; bases outside gene matches: 7. This CDR3 has 15 amino acids. CDR3 DNA sequence: TGTGCCAGCAGTCCTCGAAGCGGGGGGGCCAATGAGCAGTTCTTC. Encoded protein: CASSPRSGGANEQFF.

CDR3 DNA: TGTGCCAGCAGTTTGGGACTAGCGGGAGGGAACACCGGGGAGCTGTTTTTT. Translated, it gives CASSLGLAGGNTGELFF. This chain joins TRBV28 and TRBJ2-2; 15 bases are a match to TRBD2. This CDR3 contains 17 residues. V was clipped by 3 bases and J by 1 base; unmatched bases: 0. Germline V gives CDR1 MDHEN, CDR2 SYDVKM.

CDR3 DNA sequence: TGTGCCAGCAGCCAGATCGCCCGGGACAGCCCCTACGAGCAGTACTTC. Translation gives CASSQIARDSPYEQYF. The chain couples TRBV14 to TRBJ2-7; 7 bases line up with TRBD1. Looked up from germline, CDR1 is SGHDN and CDR2 is FVKESK. The CDR3 totals 16 residues. Unmatched junction bases numbered 10, after V lost 3 bases and J lost 2 bases.

V is TRBV28 and J is TRBJ2-7, with 12 bases that match TRBD2. Trimming removed 5 bases from V and 4 bases from J; junction bases left unmatched: 6. This CDR3 has 15 residues. CDR1 is MDHEN and CDR2 is SYDVKM in the germline V gene. CDR3 in amino acids: CASSHRTSGVYEQYF. The CDR3 DNA is TGTGCCAGCAGTCACCGGACTAGCGGGGTATACGAGCAGTACTTC. Full variable domain (remainder filled in from reference TRBV28 and TRBJ2-7): DVKVTQSSRYLVKRTGEKVFLECVQDMDHENMFWYRQDPGLGLRLIYFSYDVKMKEKGDIPEGYSVSREKKERFSLILESASTNQTSMYLCASSHRTSGVYEQYFGPGTRLTVT.

In its sample, this clone ranks as medium-sized. The chain carries TRBV9 and TRBJ2-1; tentatively, D is TRBD1 (7 bases). This CDR3 has 16 residues. Germline V CDR1 and CDR2: SGDLS, YYNGEE. With 0 bases removed from V and 6 bases from J, the gap between germline ends came to 16 bases. CDR3 coding DNA: TGTGCCAGCAGCGTAGTGGACAGGACTATCCCCAATGAGCAGTTCTTC. Protein sequence: CASSVVDRTIPNEQFF.

The gene calls are TRBV15 and TRBJ2-3, with D perhaps TRBD2 (5 bases). CDR3 length: 17 residues. The germline CDR1 and CDR2 sequences are LNHNV and YYDKDF (reference sequence). The V and J ends lost 3 bases and 1 base respectively, with 17 bases between them. In DNA form, the CDR3 reads TGTGCCACCAGCAGGGTTAGCGTCCAGAGGGGCACAGATACGCAGTATTTT. Translation gives CATSRVSVQRGTDTQYF.